A single sample is the source of the 31 T cell receptor beta chains below, sequenced in a study of T cell responses to AZD1222 COVID-19 vaccine. TCRdb's copy holds only in-frame clones and misses some; the assay was immunoSEQ multiplex PCR. The repertoire consists of 120,000 or so clones, with approximately 92% occurring once and the leading ten covering 4% to 4.5%. The specimen was peripheral blood, collected 28 days after the second dose of the MenACWY control vaccine. Source of these receptors: an adult who received the MenACWY meningococcal vaccine as a control.

The J gene is TRBJ2-3, the V gene TRBV12-3 or TRBV12-4; no firm D call. This CDR3 contains 12 residues. Trimming left V 2 bases short and J 5 bases short, with 5 bases between. This CDR3 reads CASSLSQDTQYF. DNA of the CDR3: TGTGCCAGCAGTTTAAGTCAAGATACGCAGTATTTT.

The J gene is TRBJ1-5, the V gene TRBV7-9, with TRBD1 as a possible D gene (5 bases). Germline loops: CDR1 SEHNR, CDR2 FQNEAQ (reference sequence). Trimming stripped 1 base from V and 4 bases from J, with 11 bases between. The CDR3 length is 15 residues. The CDR3 loop is CASSLDAGQNQPQHF. The CDR3 DNA reads as TGTGCCAGCAGCTTAGATGCAGGACAAAATCAGCCCCAGCATTTT.

The V and J genes are TRBV7-9 and TRBJ2-7; maybe TRBD2 (6 bases). CDR1 and CDR2 (germline): SEHNR, FQNEAQ (reference sequence). This CDR3 is built from 14 residues. Trimming shortened V by 5 bases and J by 0 bases, and 11 bases separated the two germline ends. The CDR3 DNA sequence: TGTGCCAGCAGCCCCCGGGAGAGCTCCTACGAGCAGTACTTC. Its translation is CASSPRESSYEQYF.

This clone was detected once. This chain joins TRBV27 and TRBJ2-1; D could derive from TRBD1 or TRBD2 (5 bases each). V dropped 8 bases and J dropped 6 bases, with 17 bases sitting between them. Per the germline V gene, CDR1 is MNHEY and CDR2 is SMNVEV (reference sequence). The CDR3 has 14 residues. The CDR3 bases are TGTGCCAGCCAGGCCCGGGGCAGGATCAATGAGCAGTTCTTC. Amino acids: CASQARGRINEQFF.

In DNA, the CDR3 is TGTGCCACCAGCAGAGAAACCGGGACAGGGGACTATGGCTACACCTTC. The encoded protein is CATSRETGTGDYGYTF. The chain carries TRBV15 and TRBJ1-2; TRBD1 aligns across 10 bases. Looked up from germline, CDR1 is LNHNV and CDR2 is YYDKDF (reference sequence). V was clipped by 0 bases and J by 3 bases; unmatched bases: 4. This CDR3 region has 16 residues.

This chain uses TRBV7-9 with TRBJ2-7, with TRBD1 matching 8 bases. This CDR3 contains 13 residues. Trimming took 10 bases from V and 3 from J; bases not matched to a gene: 8. Germline loops: CDR1 SEHNR, CDR2 FQNEAQ (reference sequence). In DNA form, the CDR3 reads TGTGCCACCAATGTAGGGACAGGCTACGAGCAGTACTTC. The encoded protein is CATNVGTGYEQYF.

The V gene is TRBV9, the J gene TRBJ2-1, with 10 positions matching TRBD2. From germline, CDR1 is SGDLS and CDR2 YYNGEE. Unmatched junction bases numbered 7, after V lost 4 bases and J lost 0 bases. CDR3 size: 17 residues. For the CDR3, the DNA is TGTGCCAGCAGCCAAGGGACTAGCGTAGGCTCCTACAATGAGCAGTTCTTC. This gives the protein CASSQGTSVGSYNEQFF.

The rearrangement uses TRBV7-2 and TRBJ1-2; D gene unclear. The CDR3 is made up of 15 amino acids. V was trimmed by 6 bases and J by 2 bases, leaving 16 bases between them. Germline values: CDR1 SGHTA, CDR2 FQGNSA. The CDR3 coding sequence is TGTGCCAGCAGGTCAGCGGAGGGAGGGAACTATGGCTACACCTTC. The encoded protein is CASRSAEGGNYGYTF.

The chain carries TRBV5-1 and TRBJ2-3, with 12 bases aligning to TRBD2. Losses at the gene ends were 4 bases for V and 0 bases for J; bases not matched to a gene: 9. The CDR3 runs to 18 residues. Germline V gene data show CDR1 as SGHRS and CDR2 as YFSETQ. The CDR3 DNA is TGCGCCAGCAGCCTGGGGACTAGCGGGTTTTCTAGCACAGATACGCAGTATTTT. This codes for CASSLGTSGFSSTDTQYF.

The V and J genes are TRBV6-1 and TRBJ1-1, with D possibly matching TRBD1 (5 bases). The CDR3 length is 17 residues. The V and J ends lost 4 bases and 1 base respectively, with 19 bases between them. The V gene's germline CDR1 is MNHNS and CDR2 SASEGT. CDR3 DNA sequence: TGTGCCAGCAGTGCTCGGAGGGGTGGGGCATGGAACACTGAAGCTTTCTTT. It specifies CASSARRGGAWNTEAFF.

The rearrangement joins TRBV20-1 to TRBJ2-1; TRBD2 agrees at 11 bases. V dropped 3 bases and J dropped 3; count of bases not matched to a gene: 10. This CDR3 is built from 17 residues. From germline, CDR1 is DFQATT and CDR2 SNEGSKA (reference sequence). In DNA, the CDR3 is TGCAGTGCTAGTCTCTCTAGCGGGAGGTTTTTCTACAATGAGCAGTTCTTC. Its protein product is CSASLSSGRFFYNEQFF.

The chain recombines TRBV28 with TRBJ2-2, with D hard to call. V gave up 10 bases and J gave up 4 bases, with 13 bases separating them. From germline, CDR1 is MDHEN and CDR2 SYDVKM. The CDR3 contains 13 residues. The CDR3 here is CATRPSGTGELFF. Written as DNA, the CDR3 is TGTGCCACCCGACCCTCGGGCACCGGGGAGCTGTTTTTT.

This chain links TRBV7-2 with TRBJ2-2; TRBD1 matches 12 bases. With V trimmed by 1 base and J by 1 base, 4 bases remained unmatched. Germline-derived CDR1 and CDR2 are SGHTA and FQGNSA. The CDR3 totals 18 residues. The DNA of the CDR3 is TGTGCCAGCAGCTTAGTGGGACAGGGGGCTCTGAACACCGGGGAGCTGTTTTTT. It specifies CASSLVGQGALNTGELFF.

The CDR3 bases are TGTGCCAGCAGTTACTCGGGACAGACCTACGAGCAGTACGTC. Residues: CASSYSGQTYEQYV. V is TRBV6-5 and J is TRBJ2-7, with TRBD1 matching 7 bases. Germline V gene data show CDR1 as MNHEY and CDR2 as SVGAGI. CDR3 size: 14 residues. The V and J ends lost 0 bases and 2 bases, in that order; junction bases with no gene match: 1.

The rearrangement joins TRBV12-3 or TRBV12-4 to TRBJ2-5; D is unresolved. Trimming took off 5 bases at V and 4 bases at J, with 5 bases between the two ends. The CDR3 length is 11 residues. CDR3: CASSPRETQYF. Here the CDR3 DNA reads TGTGCCAGCAGTCCCCGAGAGACCCAGTACTTC.

The rearrangement joins TRBV28 to TRBJ1-1; D gene unclear. Between the trimmed V and J ends, which lost 5 bases and 1 base, there was a span of 8 bases. Germline assignment: CDR1 MDHEN and CDR2 SYDVKM. The CDR3 sequence is 13 residues long. The CDR3 protein is CASSRPTNTEAFF. As DNA, the CDR3 is TGTGCCAGCAGTCGACCGACGAACACTGAAGCTTTCTTT. Full variable domain (outside the CDR3, taken from reference TRBV28 and TRBJ1-1): DVKVTQSSRYLVKRTGEKVFLECVQDMDHENMFWYRQDPGLGLRLIYFSYDVKMKEKGDIPEGYSVSREKKERFSLILESASTNQTSMYLCASSRPTNTEAFFGQGTRLTVV.

The chain uses TRBV5-1 and TRBJ1-4; 9 nucleotides agree with TRBD1. CDR1 and CDR2 from the germline V gene are SGHRS and YFSETQ. Trimming at V came to 4 bases and at J to 1 base, leaving 11 bases not matched to a gene. The CDR3 is 18 residues long. The CDR3 region is CASSAGPPGQGTNEKLFF. The CDR3 nucleotides read TGCGCCAGCAGCGCTGGCCCCCCGGGACAGGGAACTAATGAAAAACTGTTTTTT.

The gene calls are TRBV4-1 and TRBJ2-4; D is uncertain. The CDR3 contains 16 residues. Germline V gene sequence: CDR1 MGHRA, CDR2 YSYEKL. Trimming cost V 1 base and J 8 bases, with 18 bases left between them. CDR3 protein: CASSQGVTGGEDIQYF. The CDR3 bases are TGCGCCAGCAGCCAAGGTGTAACGGGCGGTGAGGACATTCAGTACTTC.

The rearrangement uses TRBV28 and TRBJ2-1, with 8 bases identical to TRBD2. Germline V gene sequence: CDR1 MDHEN, CDR2 SYDVKM. This CDR3 has 14 amino acids. The V gene end was trimmed by 7 bases and the J gene end by 4 bases; junction bases not matched to a gene: 6. The CDR3 loop reads CASIVSGSYNEQFF. The CDR3 nucleotides are TGTGCCAGCATCGTGAGCGGGAGTTACAATGAGCAGTTCTTC. Drawing the rest from reference TRBV28 and TRBJ2-1, the complete variable domain is DVKVTQSSRYLVKRTGEKVFLECVQDMDHENMFWYRQDPGLGLRLIYFSYDVKMKEKGDIPEGYSVSREKKERFSLILESASTNQTSMYLCASIVSGSYNEQFFGPGTRLTVL.

This chain connects TRBV7-2 to TRBJ2-2, with D unresolved. This CDR3 contains 16 residues. The ends were cut back, 1 base at V and 0 bases at J, with 9 bases in the middle. Germline CDR1 reads SGHTA; CDR2 reads FQGNSA. CDR3 amino acids: CASSLGVGSNTGELFF. Here the CDR3 DNA reads TGTGCCAGCAGCTTAGGTGTCGGGTCGAACACCGGGGAGCTGTTTTTT.

This chain connects TRBV28 to TRBJ2-1, with no clear D. The CDR3 totals 16 residues. Trimming took off 5 bases at V and 2 bases at J, with 16 bases between the two ends. Looked up from germline, CDR1 is MDHEN and CDR2 is SYDVKM. CDR3 DNA sequence: TGTGCCAGCAGTGGCATCCCGGCTACCCCCTACAATGAGCAGTTCTTC. Translating it yields CASSGIPATPYNEQFF.

The chain carries TRBV18 and TRBJ2-2; D gene uncertain. From germline, CDR1 is KGHSH and CDR2 LQKENI. This CDR3 is built from 13 residues. V was shortened by 4 bases and J by 4 bases, with 7 bases between the two germline ends. This chain's CDR3 is CASSHQTTGELFF. The DNA for the CDR3 is TGTGCCAGCTCACACCAAACCACCGGGGAGCTGTTTTTT.

This chain links TRBV4-2 with TRBJ2-1; TRBD2 matches 14 bases. Looked up from germline, CDR1 is LGHNA and CDR2 is YNFKEQ. The CDR3 is made up of 19 amino acids. Trimming at V came to 0 bases and at J to 6 bases, leaving 10 bases not matched to a gene. This chain's CDR3 is CASSQDVGSGLAGVNEQFF. The CDR3 coding sequence is TGTGCCAGCAGCCAAGATGTCGGCTCGGGACTAGCGGGAGTCAATGAGCAGTTCTTC.

The V call is TRBV18, the J call TRBJ2-1; the D is unclear. The CDR3 is 14 residues long. V was pared by 3 bases and J by 6 bases, with 12 bases between. The germline V gene has CDR1 KGHSH and CDR2 LQKENI. CDR3: CASSPGPRGNEQFF. The CDR3 coding sequence is TGTGCCAGCTCACCCGGGCCCAGAGGCAATGAGCAGTTCTTC.

The sample holds one count of this clone. The genes are TRBV3-1 (or the pseudogene TRBV3-2) and TRBJ2-7; 11 bases align to TRBD1. V lost 5 bases to trimming and J lost 4 bases; unmatched junction nucleotides: 16. Germline V gene data show CDR1 as LGHDT and CDR2 as YNNKEL (reference sequence). CDR3 length equals 18 residues. Here the CDR3 DNA reads TGTGCCAGCAGCAGCACAAGTAATCCGGGACAGGGGGAATACGAGCAGTACGTC. Translating gives CASSSTSNPGQGEYEQYV.

The chain uses TRBV15 and TRBJ1-4, with D possibly TRBD1 on 6 matching bases. Trimming stripped 0 bases from V and 8 bases from J, with 16 bases between. CDR3 length: 16 amino acids. The germline gives CDR1 LNHNV, CDR2 YYDKDF (reference sequence). The CDR3 here is CATSREGGRVGEKLFF. In DNA form, the CDR3 reads TGTGCCACCAGCAGAGAGGGGGGCAGGGTTGGAGAAAAACTGTTTTTT.

In its sample, this clone was seen once. V and J are TRBV7-2 and TRBJ1-5; D is perhaps TRBD1 (6 bases). CDR1 and CDR2 (germline): SGHTA, FQGNSA. The CDR3 totals 14 residues. V was pared by 4 bases and J by 5 bases, with 12 bases between. The CDR3 region has the DNA TGTGCCAGCAGCTCCGGACAGAAAGATCAGCCCCAGCATTTT. Translating gives CASSSGQKDQPQHF.

CDR3 in DNA: TGCGCCAGCAGCTCCCCTGGGGATGGCTACACCTTC. It codes for CASSSPGDGYTF. The chain joins TRBV5-1 to TRBJ1-2, with unresolved D. With 3 bases removed from V and 6 bases from J, the gap between germline ends came to 9 bases. In germline, CDR1 is SGHRS, CDR2 YFSETQ. The CDR3 totals 12 residues.

This chain's CDR3 is CASSLGQLYEQYV. CDR3 nucleotides: TGTGCCAGCAGCTTGGGACAGCTCTACGAGCAGTACGTC. The chain employs TRBV5-5 and TRBJ2-7, with D possibly matching TRBD1 (5 bases). In germline, CDR1 is SGHKS, CDR2 YYEKEE (reference sequence). The CDR3 is 13 residues long. V gave up 0 bases and J gave up 3 bases, with 7 bases separating them.

This clone was seen only a few times. The CDR3 protein is CASSFNRDRGLTNEKLFF. CDR3 in DNA: TGTGCCAGCAGTTTCAACCGGGACAGGGGGTTAACTAATGAAAAACTGTTTTTT. The V gene is TRBV27, the J gene TRBJ1-4; 11 bases line up with TRBD1. Germline values: CDR1 MNHEY, CDR2 SMNVEV (reference sequence). V dropped 3 bases and J dropped 1; count of bases not matched to a gene: 7. The CDR3 is 18 amino acids.

V usage is TRBV2 and J usage is TRBJ2-7, with 7 bases aligning to TRBD2. This CDR3 region has 14 residues. V gave up 6 bases and J gave up 0 bases; unmatched junction bases: 5. Germline V gene sequence: CDR1 SNHLY, CDR2 FYNNEI. CDR3 in amino acids: CASRGGTNSYEQYV. The CDR3 region has the DNA TGTGCCAGCAGGGGAGGGACTAACTCCTACGAGCAGTACGTC.